This T cell receptor (beta chain) was recorded in a study of cytomegalovirus exposure and HLA in healthy donors. Whole-study results and caveats: Among TCR sequences, most were rare, though some public TCRs appeared in many donors.

It was with 60 Vbeta and 13 Jbeta primers that the PCR ran. Measured with immunoSEQ multiplex PCR; TCRdb has only the in-frame clones, and not every one. This sample carries about 160,000 clones, roughly 70% of them seen once, and the ten largest clones take approximately 7.1%. The germline V gene encodes CDR1 SQVTM and CDR2 ANQGSEA. CDR3 length: 12 amino acids. V dropped 3 bases and J dropped 1 base, with 4 bases sitting between them. On this clone: Its antigen is unknown.

V is TRBV29-1 and J is TRBJ2-1, with D unresolved. The sample consisted of PBMCs. The clonotype comes from a man aged 35 to 55 in good health and CMV-seropositive. DNA of the CDR3: TGCAGCGTTGAGAGTTCCTACAATGAGCAGTTCTTC. Its protein is CSVESSYNEQFF.